This TCR beta chain was documented in a study of beta chain features in type 1 diabetes. For the study at large: Cells sorted and examined across all samples totaled 90 million to 120 million.

V lost 7 bases to trimming and J lost 0 bases, with 3 bases between them. This CDR3 is 11 amino acids long. Germline assignment: CDR1 SQVTM and CDR2 ANQGSEA. This clone was observed a handful of times. Its antigen is not known. As every portion of the isolated RNA was reverse transcribed, the sequencing read expressed TCRB transcripts. For naive, central memory and regulatory T cell samples, reads averaged roughly 3.5 million. Data came from immunoSEQ multiplex PCR; TCRdb stores just in-frame clones and leaves some out. The sample holds nearly 700,000 clones; around 15% are singletons and the top ten take less than 0.025%. Study-level points and caveats: Patients with type 1 diabetes carried fewer insertions and had more deletions at their VDJ junctions. People with Type 1 diabetes carried modestly yet significantly shorter TCRB CDR3s in all four CD4+ subsets.

Sequencing input: naive CD4+ T cells from blood. The genes are TRBV29-1 and TRBJ1-4; D gene unclear. The source of this sequence is a young man with type 1 diabetes. The CDR3: CSAATNEKLFF. CDR3 coding DNA: TGCAGCGCAGCAACTAATGAAAAACTGTTTTTT.